These 26 T cell receptor beta chains were all obtained from the same sample, sequenced in a study of control samples from healthy donors and cancer patients. Clones were read by immunoSEQ multiplex PCR, and TCRdb kept only the in-frame ones, dropping some. The table shows some 130,000 clones, with about 92% occurring only once. The sequencing sample was made of blood. The receptor source for this set is a woman aged 45-59 years in good health.

This rearrangement joins TRBV11-3 to TRBJ2-7, with TRBD1 matching 12 bases. The junction had 6 bases not matched to a gene; V was cut back by 6 bases and J by 9 bases. Per the germline V gene, CDR1 is SGHNT and CDR2 is YENEEA. CDR3 length: 13 residues. CDR3 sequence (DNA): TGTGCCAGCAGTTCGGGACAGGGGGCAAGGCAGTACTTC. Amino acids: CASSSGQGARQYF.

The chain employs TRBV7-9 and TRBJ1-4; 9 nucleotides align to TRBD1. CDR3 size: 14 residues. Germline CDR1 SEHNR, CDR2 FQNEAQ (reference sequence). After removal of 1 base from V and 7 bases from J, the junction contained 1 base not matched to a gene. In DNA, the CDR3 is TGTGCCAGCAGCTTAGGACAGGGGGGTGAAAAACTGTTTTTT. Translated: CASSLGQGGEKLFF.

On this clone: Mismatch with germline at one junction end may stem from a read error. This rearrangement joins TRBV10-3 to TRBJ1-5; 9 nucleotides line up with TRBD1. Germline V gene data show CDR1 as ENHRY and CDR2 as SYGVKD. This CDR3 is built from 15 residues. CDR3 DNA sequence: TGTGCCATCAGTAACTTGGACAGGGGAAATCGGCCCCAGCATTTT. This encodes CAISNLDRGNRPQHF.

V is TRBV7-9 and J is TRBJ2-3, with D maybe TRBD1 (5 bases). The CDR3 is made up of 17 amino acids. Trimming shortened V by 5 bases and J by 0 bases, and 18 bases separated the two germline ends. Germline CDR1 SEHNR, CDR2 FQNEAQ (reference sequence). The CDR3 is CASSKPALGPSTDTQYF. CDR3 nucleotides: TGTGCCAGCAGCAAACCGGCTTTGGGGCCAAGCACAGATACGCAGTATTTT.

A single count supports this clone. The gene calls are TRBV27 and TRBJ1-3; weak D call: TRBD1 (6 bases). Germline V gives CDR1 MNHEY, CDR2 SMNVEV (reference sequence). V was clipped by 5 bases and J by 0 bases, with 11 bases between them. The CDR3 extends over 15 amino acids. CDR3: CASSIQGHSGNTIYF. Written as DNA, the CDR3 is TGTGCCAGCAGTATACAGGGACACTCTGGAAACACCATATATTTT.

The gene calls are TRBV5-1 and TRBJ2-1; maybe TRBD1 (6 bases). With 7 bases removed from V and 1 base from J, the gap between germline ends came to 12 bases. Per germline, CDR1 SGHRS and CDR2 YFSETQ. The CDR3 spans 14 residues. CDR3 protein: CASQQGVSYNEQFF. CDR3 nucleotides: TGCGCCAGCCAACAGGGCGTTTCCTACAATGAGCAGTTCTTC. The full variable domain, its missing parts supplied by reference TRBV5-1 and TRBJ2-1, is KAGVTQTPRYLIKTRGQQVTLSCSPISGHRSVSWYQQTPGQGLQFLFEYFSETQRNKGNFPGRFSGRQFSNSRSEMNVSTLELGDSALYLCASQQGVSYNEQFFGPGTRLTVL.

This rearrangement joins TRBV11-3 to TRBJ2-5, with D possibly matching TRBD2 (6 bases). CDR1 and CDR2 from the germline V gene are SGHNT and YENEEA. The CDR3 totals 15 residues. V lost 5 bases, J lost 3 bases, and 16 bases lay in between. CDR3 in DNA: TGTGCCAGCAGCCGGACGGGGGTGGGCGAAGAGACCCAGTACTTC. Amino acids: CASSRTGVGEETQYF.

In nucleotides, the CDR3 is TGTGCCAGCACGGGACAGATCTATGGCTACACCTTC. As protein: CASTGQIYGYTF. This rearrangement joins TRBV2 to TRBJ1-2; 7 positions agree with TRBD1. J lost 4 bases, V lost 7 bases, and 3 bases had no gene match. The CDR3 runs to 12 residues. CDR1 is SNHLY and CDR2 is FYNNEI in the germline V gene.

The gene calls are TRBV5-6 and TRBJ2-7, with TRBD1 identical over 9 bases. The junction had 12 bases not matched to a gene; V was cut back by 4 bases and J by 4 bases. The CDR3 spans 16 residues. CDR1 and CDR2 (germline): SGHDT, YYEEEE. The CDR3 nucleotides are TGTGCCAGCAGCCGACGGACAGGGGCCCTATGGTACGAGCAGTACTTC. Its protein is CASSRRTGALWYEQYF.

The chain combines TRBV5-6 with TRBJ1-3, with TRBD1 identical over 7 bases. CDR1 and CDR2 (germline): SGHDT, YYEEEE. This CDR3 is built from 16 residues. J was trimmed by 0 bases and V by 3 bases; bases with no gene match: 6. CDR3 in amino acids: CASSSLAGGSGNTIYF. The CDR3 DNA is TGTGCCAGCAGCTCCTTGGCAGGGGGCTCTGGAAACACCATATATTTT.

The chain employs TRBV18 and TRBJ2-7, with a tentative D call TRBD2 (6 bases). The CDR3 loop spans 12 amino acids. Trimming took 5 bases from V and 3 from J, leaving 8 bases between them. The germline V gene encodes CDR1 KGHSH and CDR2 LQKENI. The CDR3 sequence: CASSGGYYEQYF. The CDR3 nucleotides are TGTGCCAGCTCAGGGGGGTACTACGAGCAGTACTTC. The entire variable domain, with the rest obtained from reference TRBV18 and TRBJ2-7, is as follows: NAGVMQNPRHLVRRRGQEARLRCSPMKGHSHVYWYRQLPEEGLKFMVYLQKENIIDESGMPKERFSAEFPKEGPSILRIQQVVRGDSAAYFCASSGGYYEQYFGPGTRLTVT.

The chain employs TRBV30 and TRBJ2-2; no definite D call. Germline CDR1 GTSNPN, CDR2 SVGIG (reference sequence). The V gene lost 3 bases and the J gene lost 7 bases, with 9 bases spanning the gap. The CDR3 is made up of 12 amino acids. CDR3: CAWRKQSGELFF. In DNA, the CDR3 is TGTGCCTGGAGGAAGCAGAGCGGGGAGCTGTTTTTT.

This sequence joins TRBV18 and TRBJ1-2, with 7 bases matching TRBD1. Germline V CDR1 and CDR2: KGHSH, LQKENI. The CDR3 contains 14 residues. The trim removed 3 bases at V and 2 bases at J, leaving 3 bases unmatched. This chain's CDR3 is CASSPLDRNYGYTF. The CDR3 DNA reads TGTGCCAGCTCACCTCTGGACAGGAACTATGGCTACACCTTC.

The chain carries TRBV12-3 or TRBV12-4 and TRBJ1-1, with TRBD1 as a possible D gene (5 bases). The length of the CDR3 is 13 residues. Deletions cut 3 bases from V and 1 base from J, with 6 bases between. In DNA, the CDR3 is TGTGCCAGCAGTTTTACAGGGAACACTGAAGCTTTCTTT. Its protein product is CASSFTGNTEAFF.

V is TRBV5-1 and J is TRBJ2-5; D is unclear. V lost 0 bases and J 1 base, leaving 13 bases between the germline ends. The germline CDR1 and CDR2 sequences are SGHRS and YFSETQ. CDR3 length: 16 amino acids. In DNA, the CDR3 is TGCGCCAGCAGCTTGGGGGCTACAGAGACCCAAGAGACCCAGTACTTC. As protein: CASSLGATETQETQYF. The entire variable domain, with the rest obtained from reference TRBV5-1 and TRBJ2-5, is as follows: KAGVTQTPRYLIKTRGQQVTLSCSPISGHRSVSWYQQTPGQGLQFLFEYFSETQRNKGNFPGRFSGRQFSNSRSEMNVSTLELGDSALYLCASSLGATETQETQYFGPGTRLLVL.

This sequence joins TRBV7-6 and TRBJ1-5; D is undetermined. V lost 1 base and J 3 bases, leaving 10 bases between the germline ends. This CDR3 has 15 residues. CDR1 SGHVS and CDR2 FNYEAQ come from the germline V gene. CDR3 amino acids: CASSLGTQFNQPQHF. CDR3 in DNA: TGTGCCAGCAGCTTAGGGACGCAATTCAATCAGCCCCAGCATTTT.

This clone was seen only once. The chain is built from TRBV19 and TRBJ1-4, with 7 bases that match TRBD1. The CDR3 totals 14 residues. The trim removed 8 bases at V and 9 bases at J, leaving 12 bases unmatched. Germline V lookup: CDR1 LNHDA, CDR2 SQIVND (reference sequence). The CDR3: CASRGTARTQKLFF. The DNA of the CDR3 is TGTGCCAGTCGAGGGACAGCCAGGACCCAAAAACTGTTTTTT.

This clone was recorded only once. The chain combines TRBV5-6 with TRBJ1-5, with D unresolved. This CDR3 contains 15 residues. V lost 0 bases, J lost 6 bases, and 13 bases lay in between. The germline V gene encodes CDR1 SGHDT and CDR2 YYEEEE. The CDR3 DNA follows: TGTGCCAGCAGCTTGGCGGGGAATAGTCGTCAGCCCCAGCATTTT. Translated: CASSLAGNSRQPQHF.

The V and J genes are TRBV15 and TRBJ2-3, with TRBD2 matching over 8 bases. This CDR3 has 17 residues. Germline V lookup: CDR1 LNHNV, CDR2 YYDKDF (reference sequence). Trimming cost V 3 bases and J 0 bases; bases outside gene matches: 8. The CDR3 loop reads CATSSLSGGGSTDTQYF. In DNA, the CDR3 is TGTGCCACCAGCAGTCTTTCCGGGGGGGGAAGCACAGATACGCAGTATTTT. Drawing the rest from reference TRBV15 and TRBJ2-3, the complete variable domain is DAMVIQNPRYQVTQFGKPVTLSCSQTLNHNVMYWYQQKSSQAPKLLFHYYDKDFNNEADTPDNFQSRRPNTSFCFLDIRSPGLGDTAMYLCATSSLSGGGSTDTQYFGPGTRLTVL.

The chain joins TRBV10-1 to TRBJ2-7; either TRBD1 or TRBD2 may supply D (5 bases each). This CDR3 comprises 14 residues. Trimming removed 4 bases from V and 3 bases from J, with 13 bases in between. Germline V gene data show CDR1 as WNHNN and CDR2 as SYGVQD (reference sequence). The CDR3 DNA follows: TGCGCCAGCAGTGGGGGACGGGATAACTACGAGCAGTACTTC. Translation gives CASSGGRDNYEQYF.

The chain couples TRBV29-1 to TRBJ1-2, with 8 bases fitting TRBD1. This CDR3 is built from 14 residues. J lost 7 bases, V lost 0 bases, and 7 bases had no gene match. Germline V gene sequence: CDR1 SQVTM, CDR2 ANQGSEA. The CDR3 nucleotides are TGCAGCGTTGAAGAGAACAGGGGGGTACGTGGCTACACCTTC. This codes for CSVEENRGVRGYTF.

V is TRBV5-1 and J is TRBJ1-2, with TRBD1 identical over 8 bases. CDR1 SGHRS and CDR2 YFSETQ come from the germline V gene. With V trimmed by 4 bases and J by 3 bases, 5 bases remained unmatched. This CDR3 spans 14 amino acids. CDR3 coding DNA: TGCGCCAGCAGCGCGCAGGGGGCGCACTATGGCTACACCTTC. Translating it yields CASSAQGAHYGYTF.

The chain carries TRBV29-1 and TRBJ1-3; tentative D call: TRBD1 (5 bases). Trimming took off 6 bases at V and 2 bases at J, with 17 bases between the two ends. This CDR3 contains 15 residues. Germline CDR1 SQVTM, CDR2 ANQGSEA. This CDR3 is CSVQQRGRPGNTIYF. Here the CDR3 DNA reads TGCAGCGTCCAACAGCGGGGCAGACCTGGAAACACCATATATTTT.

V gene TRBV11-2 combines with J gene TRBJ2-7, with 8 positions matching TRBD2. The CDR3 is 15 residues long. Germline V gives CDR1 SGHAT, CDR2 FQNNGV. Trimming at V came to 5 bases and at J to 12 bases, leaving 18 bases not matched to a gene. As DNA, the CDR3 is TGTGCCAGCAGCCCCGATCGGGGACTAGAGGTAATTCGGTACTTC. Residues: CASSPDRGLEVIRYF.

V gene TRBV18 combines with J gene TRBJ2-2; the D is unclear. CDR3 size: 13 residues. Germline lookup yields CDR1 KGHSH and CDR2 LQKENI. V was cut by 3 bases and J by 5 bases, with 7 bases left in between. This CDR3 reads CASSPGRTGELFF. The CDR3 DNA sequence: TGTGCCAGCTCACCGGGTCGAACCGGGGAGCTGTTTTTT.

The V and J genes are TRBV5-1 and TRBJ2-4, with 7 bases matching TRBD2. V trimming: 2 bases; J trimming: 8 bases; junction bases outside the gene matches: 7. CDR3 length: 14 residues. Germline V CDR1 and CDR2: SGHRS, YFSETQ. CDR3 region: CASSLDIRGDIQYF. DNA for the CDR3: TGCGCCAGCAGCTTAGATATTCGGGGGGACATTCAGTACTTC. The full variable domain, with the rest looked up from reference TRBV5-1 and TRBJ2-4, is KAGVTQTPRYLIKTRGQQVTLSCSPISGHRSVSWYQQTPGQGLQFLFEYFSETQRNKGNFPGRFSGRQFSNSRSEMNVSTLELGDSALYLCASSLDIRGDIQYFGAGTRLSVL.